Below, one T cell receptor (beta chain) is given with its context. The antigen remains unidentified. The patients all showed relapse after autologous stem cell transplantation, while their brentuximab vedotin exposure varied. By magnetic negative selection, CD4+ T cells were purified from thawed PBMCs. This specimen belongs to a study of PD-1 blockade in classical Hodgkin lymphoma. Germline V gives CDR1 KGHSH, CDR2 LQKENI. This CDR3 has 16 amino acids. V shed 2 bases, J shed 10 bases, and the junction held 8 bases outside the gene matches. Profiling relied on immunoSEQ multiplex PCR, and the TCRdb table lists in-frame clones only, not all of them. There are 25,000 to 35,000 clones in the sample; roughly 85% occur only once, and roughly 2.3% lies in the top ten. General observations from the study: Significant TCR diversity gains by C4D1 occurred in CD4+ but not CD8+ cells. Patients who initiated nivolumab within 1 year of ASCT were excluded.

Sequenced material: CD4+ T cells from blood, taken at baseline. The chain links TRBV18 to TRBJ2-1; TRBD2 agrees at 13 bases. This clonotype originated in a human donor with classical Hodgkin lymphoma. The DNA of the CDR3 is TGTGCCAGCTCACCAGGGACTAGCGGGATGGCAAGAGAGCAGTTCTTC. Protein: CASSPGTSGMAREQFF.